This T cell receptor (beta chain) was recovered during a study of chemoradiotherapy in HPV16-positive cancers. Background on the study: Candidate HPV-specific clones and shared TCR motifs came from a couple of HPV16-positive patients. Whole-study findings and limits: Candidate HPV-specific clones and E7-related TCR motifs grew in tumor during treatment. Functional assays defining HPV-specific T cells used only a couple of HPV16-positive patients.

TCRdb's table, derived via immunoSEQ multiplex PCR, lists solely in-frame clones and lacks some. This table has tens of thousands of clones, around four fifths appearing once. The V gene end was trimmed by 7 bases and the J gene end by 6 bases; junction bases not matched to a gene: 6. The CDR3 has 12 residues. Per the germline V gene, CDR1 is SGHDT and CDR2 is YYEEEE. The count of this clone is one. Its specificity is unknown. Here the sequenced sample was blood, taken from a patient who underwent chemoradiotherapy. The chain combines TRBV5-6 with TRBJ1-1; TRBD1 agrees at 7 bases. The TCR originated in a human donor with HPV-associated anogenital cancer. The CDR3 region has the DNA TGTGCCAGCGGACGACAGGGCCCTGAAGCTTTCTTT. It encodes CASGRQGPEAFF.